This T cell receptor (beta chain) was obtained from a study of glioma-infiltrating T cells. Overall study findings and caveats: Only very few CDR3 sequences appeared in both tissue and blood. Non-neoplastic patients had below-expected tissue-blood divergence, while all gliomas exceeded expectation.

The iRepertoire nested amplicon-rescue multiplex PCR amplified TCR alpha and beta CDR3s from RNA. MiXCR, run by TCRdb on the multiplex PCR reads, gives a single entry per CDR3 protein. The sample yields 100,000 to 150,000 distinct CDR3 sequences, roughly 23% seen once. Remarks on this clonotype: Its antigen remains unidentified. Since a much larger clone is just one base distant, this may be a read error.

CDR3 length: 14 amino acids. Germline CDR1 and CDR2: SGHTA and FQGNSA. The material sequenced was glioma tissue, nonneoplastic brain tissue, or PBMCs (not recorded which). The receptor's source is a human donor with low-grade glioma or glioblastoma, undergoing nonglioma brain surgery, or in good health (not recorded which). This chain connects TRBV7-2 to TRBJ2-7, with TRBD2 identical over 8 bases. The CDR3 region has the DNA TGTGCCAGCAGATTAGCGGGACAATTTAACGAGCAGTACTTC. This encodes CASRLAGQFNEQYF.